Listed here are 24 T cell receptor beta chains from one sample, sequenced in a study of blood T cell repertoires in COVID-19. Profiling relied on immunoSEQ multiplex PCR, and the TCRdb table lists in-frame clones only, not all of them. The data contain approximately 250,000 clones, 80% to 90% of them singletons. The specimen sequenced was peripheral blood. These receptors were taken from a man aged 40-55 years with acute or convalescent COVID-19.

This chain links TRBV28 with TRBJ1-1, with a tentative D call TRBD1 (6 bases). Per the germline V gene, CDR1 is MDHEN and CDR2 is SYDVKM. The CDR3 spans 14 residues. The V end was cut by 5 bases, the J end by 0 bases, with 10 bases between. CDR3 coding DNA: TGTGCCAGCAGTACAGGGACCATGAACACTGAAGCTTTCTTT. Residues: CASSTGTMNTEAFF.

The chain combines TRBV29-1 with TRBJ1-5, with 7 bases identical to TRBD1. The CDR3 spans 13 residues. J gave up 5 bases and V 6 bases, and 7 bases lay outside the gene matches. In germline, CDR1 is SQVTM, CDR2 ANQGSEA. The CDR3 is CSVRQGSDQPQHF. DNA for the CDR3: TGCAGCGTACGACAGGGATCCGATCAGCCCCAGCATTTT.

The genes are TRBV5-6 and TRBJ2-2; 7 bases match TRBD1. V trimming: 4 bases; J trimming: 6 bases; junction bases outside the gene matches: 3. The germline V gene has CDR1 SGHDT and CDR2 YYEEEE. The CDR3 runs to 13 residues. The CDR3 reads CASSIQGAGELFF. The CDR3 region has the DNA TGTGCCAGCAGCATCCAGGGGGCCGGGGAGCTGTTTTTT.

V is TRBV7-2 and J is TRBJ2-7; the match to TRBD1 covers 9 bases. This CDR3 spans 16 amino acids. CDR1 SGHTA and CDR2 FQGNSA come from the germline V gene. V dropped 5 bases and J dropped 0; count of bases not matched to a gene: 8. The DNA for the CDR3 is TGTGCCAGCAGCCTCACCGGGACAGGGAGCTCCTACGAGCAGTACTTC. Protein: CASSLTGTGSSYEQYF.

This clone has a handful of counts. The gene calls are TRBV7-2 and TRBJ2-2; a weak D match, TRBD2 (5 bases). The V and J ends lost 3 bases and 7 bases respectively, with 15 bases between them. CDR1 and CDR2 (germline): SGHTA, FQGNSA. This CDR3 is 15 amino acids long. The CDR3 DNA reads TGTGCCAGCAGCTTCACGGCGGGTAGAAGCGGGGAGCTGTTTTTT. Translating it yields CASSFTAGRSGELFF. The full variable domain, with the rest looked up from reference TRBV7-2 and TRBJ2-2, is GAGVSQSPSNKVTEKGKDVELRCDPISGHTALYWYRQSLGQGLEFLIYFQGNSAPDKSGLPSDRFSAERTGGSVSTLTIQRTQQEDSAVYLCASSFTAGRSGELFFGEGSRLTVL.

The V and J genes are TRBV15 and TRBJ1-2; D remains unclear. Trimming removed 2 bases from V and 5 bases from J, with 9 bases in between. CDR1 is LNHNV, CDR2 YYDKDF, per germline (reference sequence). This CDR3 has 13 amino acids. CDR3 residues: CATSRNRMYGYTF. In DNA form, the CDR3 reads TGTGCCACCAGCAGAAACAGAATGTATGGCTACACCTTC.

CDR3 in amino acids: CASSGTGVVMGTEAFF. CDR3 DNA: TGTGCCAGCAGCGGGACAGGTGTGGTTATGGGCACTGAAGCTTTCTTT. The chain has TRBV2 and TRBJ1-1; 8 bases match TRBD1. The CDR3 length is 16 residues. Germline loops: CDR1 SNHLY, CDR2 FYNNEI. The J segment lost 4 bases and the V segment lost 6 bases, leaving 13 bases of the junction unmatched.

The rearrangement uses TRBV6-7 and TRBJ1-2; D is possibly TRBD1 (5 bases). TRBV6-7 belongs to the ORF category, with a function that is uncertain. The CDR3 length is 12 residues. V was shortened by 7 bases and J by 12 bases, with 18 bases between the two germline ends. In nucleotides, the CDR3 is TGTGCCAGCACTCAAGGACCGACCAGGGACACCTTC. Its protein product is CASTQGPTRDTF.

This chain links TRBV5-4 with TRBJ2-7, with 8 bases lining up with TRBD1. Germline V gene sequence: CDR1 SGHNT, CDR2 YYREEE (reference sequence). V dropped 3 bases and J dropped 3; count of bases not matched to a gene: 8. The CDR3 is made up of 15 amino acids. CDR3 sequence: CASSWPGQGNYEQYF. In DNA, the CDR3 is TGTGCCAGCAGCTGGCCCGGACAGGGCAACTACGAGCAGTACTTC.

The chain recombines TRBV7-9 with TRBJ2-7, with 8 bases aligning to TRBD1. J was trimmed by 4 bases and V by 4 bases; bases with no gene match: 6. The CDR3 totals 14 residues. Germline CDR1 SEHNR, CDR2 FQNEAQ (reference sequence). CDR3 in DNA: TGTGCCAGCAGCTCGACAGGGGCAGGATACGAGCAGTACTTC. Translating gives CASSSTGAGYEQYF. The variable domain in full, with the rest retrieved from reference TRBV7-9 and TRBJ2-7, is DTGVSQNPRHKITKRGQNVTFRCDPISEHNRLYWYRQTLGQGPEFLTYFQNEAQLEKSRLLSDRFSAERPKGSFSTLEIQRTEQGDSAMYLCASSSTGAGYEQYFGPGTRLTVT.

This clone was picked up one time. V gene TRBV7-9 combines with J gene TRBJ2-1; TRBD1 matches 8 bases. Germline V gene lookup returns CDR1 SEHNR and CDR2 FQNEAQ (reference sequence). The CDR3 has 16 amino acids. The trim removed 5 bases at V and 8 bases at J, leaving 14 bases unmatched. This chain's CDR3 is CASSPPKQGGRYEQFF. The CDR3 coding sequence is TGTGCCAGCAGCCCCCCGAAACAGGGGGGCAGGTATGAGCAGTTCTTC.

In DNA, the CDR3 is TGTGCCAGTAGCGAACAGAAGAACACTGAAGCTTTCTTT. Its translation is CASSEQKNTEAFF. This sequence joins TRBV19 and TRBJ1-1; no firm D call. Per germline, CDR1 LNHDA and CDR2 SQIVND (reference sequence). CDR3 size: 13 residues. The V end was cut by 6 bases, the J end by 1 base, with 9 bases between.

The rearrangement links TRBV7-9 to TRBJ2-3; 12 nucleotides line up with TRBD2. J lost 2 bases, V lost 1 base, and 4 bases had no gene match. The CDR3 spans 17 residues. Germline V CDR1 and CDR2: SEHNR, FQNEAQ (reference sequence). CDR3 in amino acids: CASSLVASGGDTDTQYF. The CDR3 DNA reads as TGTGCCAGCAGCTTAGTGGCTAGCGGGGGGGACACAGATACGCAGTATTTT.

The CDR3 protein is CASSLAPFSGGRYEQFF. DNA for the CDR3: TGTGCCAGCAGCTTAGCCCCCTTCTCAGGGGGCAGATATGAGCAGTTCTTC. The chain couples TRBV7-2 to TRBJ2-1, with 8 bases fitting TRBD1. V dropped 0 bases and J dropped 8; count of bases not matched to a gene: 12. The CDR3 extends over 17 amino acids. Germline loops: CDR1 SGHTA, CDR2 FQGNSA.

The chain carries TRBV27 and TRBJ1-2; 8 positions agree with TRBD1. The CDR3 loop spans 15 amino acids. Germline trimming cut 3 bases from V and 2 bases from J; bases unmatched to any gene: 5. The V gene's germline CDR1 is MNHEY and CDR2 SMNVEV (reference sequence). CDR3 loop: CASSFSTGANYGYTF. DNA of the CDR3: TGTGCCAGCAGTTTCTCGACAGGGGCGAACTATGGCTACACCTTC.

The chain has TRBV5-8 and TRBJ1-3, with D perhaps TRBD1 (5 bases). V gave up 2 bases and J gave up 0 bases, with 9 bases separating them. The CDR3 is 15 residues long. The germline gives CDR1 SGHTS, CDR2 YDEGEE. The CDR3 is CASSFSRASGNTIYF. The DNA of the CDR3 is TGTGCCAGCAGCTTTAGCAGGGCCTCTGGAAACACCATATATTTT. The full variable domain, its missing parts supplied by reference TRBV5-8 and TRBJ1-3, is EAGVTQSPTHLIKTRGQQATLRCSPISGHTSVYWYQQALGLGLQFLLWYDEGEERNRGNFPPRFSGRQFPNYSSELNVNALELEDSALYLCASSFSRASGNTIYFGEGSWLTVV.

The V call is TRBV28, the J call TRBJ1-2; D may be TRBD1 (5 bases). This CDR3 comprises 14 residues. V lost 7 bases to trimming and J lost 4 bases, with 16 bases between them. The germline V gene encodes CDR1 MDHEN and CDR2 SYDVKM. CDR3 coding DNA: TGTGCCAGCATGGGGGGATTCGGAACCTATGGCTACACCTTC. This gives the protein CASMGGFGTYGYTF.

The CDR3: CASSRDRGPQETQYF. The CDR3 region has the DNA TGTGCCAGCAGCCGCGACAGGGGTCCCCAAGAGACCCAGTACTTC. The V gene is TRBV7-8, the J gene TRBJ2-5; 8 bases fit TRBD1. V lost 5 bases, J lost 1 base, and 6 bases stayed unmatched. This CDR3 comprises 15 residues. The germline V gene has CDR1 SGHVS and CDR2 FQNEAQ.

This clone was observed a single time. V usage is TRBV27 and J usage is TRBJ2-7, with a weak D call TRBD1 (6 bases). This CDR3 is 14 amino acids long. Trimming took 2 bases from V and 6 from J, leaving 14 bases between them. Per germline, CDR1 MNHEY and CDR2 SMNVEV (reference sequence). DNA for the CDR3: TGTGCCAGCAGTTTAAGTACAGGGTTCGGCGAGCAGTACTTC. Protein sequence: CASSLSTGFGEQYF.

This clone showed up just once. This chain links TRBV5-6 with TRBJ2-1; D might be TRBD1 (5 bases). Trimming removed 0 bases at V and 7 bases at J, with 11 bases between. The CDR3 covers 14 residues. The germline V gene encodes CDR1 SGHDT and CDR2 YYEEEE. CDR3 in DNA: TGTGCCAGCAGCTTGGCAGCAGGGCCAAATGAGCAGTTCTTC. Its translation is CASSLAAGPNEQFF.

The rearrangement links TRBV6-2 or TRBV6-3 to TRBJ1-6; TRBD1 matches 9 bases. The CDR3 totals 15 residues. The V and J ends lost 5 bases and 7 bases, in that order; junction bases with no gene match: 6. Germline lookup yields CDR1 MNHEY and CDR2 SVGEGT. CDR3 amino acids: CASSARDRENSPLHF. The CDR3 DNA follows: TGTGCCAGCAGTGCGCGGGACAGGGAGAATTCACCCCTCCACTTT.

The V and J genes are TRBV2 and TRBJ1-1, with D unresolved. The CDR3 sequence is 13 residues long. Trimming left V 7 bases short and J 1 base short, with 10 bases between. Germline V gene sequence: CDR1 SNHLY, CDR2 FYNNEI. The DNA for the CDR3 is TGTGCCAGCAACCTACTCGGGAACACTGAAGCTTTCTTT. Translated: CASNLLGNTEAFF.

The J gene is TRBJ2-2, the V gene TRBV18; TRBD1 agrees at 8 bases. V lost 3 bases to trimming and J lost 3 bases; unmatched junction nucleotides: 3. The CDR3 contains 15 residues. Germline lookup yields CDR1 KGHSH and CDR2 LQKENI. The CDR3 region has the DNA TGTGCCAGCTCACCGACAGGGGAGGACACCGGGGAGCTGTTTTTT. It encodes CASSPTGEDTGELFF. The full variable domain, in which reference TRBV18 and TRBJ2-2 provide the parts outside the CDR3, is NAGVMQNPRHLVRRRGQEARLRCSPMKGHSHVYWYRQLPEEGLKFMVYLQKENIIDESGMPKERFSAEFPKEGPSILRIQQVVRGDSAAYFCASSPTGEDTGELFFGEGSRLTVL.

The chain carries TRBV30 and TRBJ1-1; D may be TRBD1 (5 bases). Germline CDR1 is GTSNPN and CDR2 is SVGIG (reference sequence). This CDR3 comprises 13 residues. V was pared by 5 bases and J by 0 bases, with 10 bases between. Here the CDR3 reads CAWGKGLNTEAFF. CDR3 in DNA: TGTGCCTGGGGGAAGGGGTTGAACACTGAAGCTTTCTTT.